Listed below are T cell receptor beta chains from one sample, sequenced in a study of blood T cell repertoires in COVID-19. The assay was immunoSEQ multiplex PCR, and TCRdb's table has in-frame clones only and misses some. The sample has some 530,000 clones, about 85% seen once. The sample was PBMCs or T cells enriched from blood (not recorded which). The receptor set was obtained from a woman aged 55-75 years who had recovered from COVID-19. The CDR3 runs from the conserved cysteine through the conserved F or W. Size values are once, few and many counts, or a class for expanded clones, and some rows have none.

j_gene | len | v_gene | abundance | CDR3aa
TRBJ2-3 | 14 | TRBV18 | NA | CASSRPGTGDTQYF
TRBJ2-7 | 13 | TRBV28 | NA | CASSLGSTYEQYF
TRBJ2-1 | 15 | TRBV15 | NA | CATSRARDSYNEQFF
TRBJ2-7 | 17 | TRBV5-1 | NA | CASSLVATDIFNYEQYF
TRBJ2-1 | 16 | TRBV11-2 | NA | CASSLWKTGRYNEQFF
TRBJ2-1 | 14 | TRBV2 | NA | CASSAGGDYNEQFF
TRBJ1-2 | 15 | TRBV3-1/TRBV3-2 | NA | CASSPLTGPNYGYTF
TRBJ1-5 | 13 | TRBV6-5 | NA | CASSYGRNQPQHF
TRBJ1-1 | 14 | TRBV19 | NA | CASSIQGGNTEAFF
TRBJ2-3 | 18 | TRBV11-2 | NA | CASSPSSRRGGRTDTQYF
TRBJ1-3 | 13 | TRBV2 | NA | CASSEDRGNTIYF
TRBJ1-2 | 14 | TRBV5-4 | NA | CASSGGTANYGYTF
TRBJ2-3 | 17 | TRBV5-1 | NA | CASSLLLAGGWADTQYF
TRBJ2-2 | 15 | TRBV5-4 | NA | CASSPGGENTGELFF
TRBJ1-2 | 14 | TRBV15 | NA | CATSRDSFVDGYTF
TRBJ1-5 | 14 | TRBV30 | NA | CAWSGTASNQPQHF
TRBJ2-5 | 14 | TRBV5-6 | NA | CASSPSYGRQTQYF
TRBJ1-1 | 15 | TRBV4-2 | NA | CASSQDLTGYTEAFF
TRBJ2-3 | 14 | TRBV24-1 | NA | CATSTSGGGGTQYF
TRBJ2-3 | 12 | TRBV9 | NA | CASSPHADTQYF
TRBJ2-3 | 14 | TRBV11-2 | NA | CASSLGLAIDTQYF
TRBJ1-1 | 11 | TRBV29-1 | few | CSVVRGTEAFF
TRBJ1-6 | 15 | TRBV19 | NA | CASRRVSSYNSPLHF
TRBJ2-5 | 17 | TRBV5-1 | NA | CASSLAEGTARGETQYF
TRBJ2-1 | 14 | TRBV6-5 | NA | CASKFGGAGNEQFF
TRBJ2-1 | 16 | TRBV4-1 | NA | CASSQATGETGKEQFF
TRBJ1-1 | 14 | TRBV9 | NA | CASSSEGTGTEAFF
TRBJ1-4 | 14 | TRBV9 | NA | CASSAGSTNEKLFF
TRBJ2-3 | 14 | TRBV7-7 | NA | CASSLVEGSDTQYF
TRBJ1-1 | 16 | TRBV19 | once | CASSIGQGPRNTEAFF
TRBJ2-2 | 15 | TRBV19 | NA | CASRPGTGGIGELFF
TRBJ2-7 | 14 | TRBV28 | NA | CASSSGAPPYEQYF